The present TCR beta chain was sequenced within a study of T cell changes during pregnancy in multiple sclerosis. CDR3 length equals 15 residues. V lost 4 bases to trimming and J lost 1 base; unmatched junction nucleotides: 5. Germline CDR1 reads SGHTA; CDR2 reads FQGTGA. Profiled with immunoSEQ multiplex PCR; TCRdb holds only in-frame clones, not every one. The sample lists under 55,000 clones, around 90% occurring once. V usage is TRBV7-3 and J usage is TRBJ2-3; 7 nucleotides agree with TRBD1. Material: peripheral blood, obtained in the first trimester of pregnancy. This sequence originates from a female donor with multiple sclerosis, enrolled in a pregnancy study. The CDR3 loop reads CASSSTGRGTDTQYF. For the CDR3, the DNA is TGTGCCAGCAGCTCGACAGGGAGAGGCACAGATACGCAGTATTTT.